This entry lists 12 T cell receptor beta chains sequenced from one sample in a study of T-cell reconstitution after alpha-beta-depleted transplantation in children. For TCRbeta, the library was prepared with unique molecular identifiers. TCRdb passed the PCR reads through MiXCR, listing each CDR3 protein once. The sample yields about 640,000 distinct CDR3 sequences, roughly 17% seen once. This specimen consisted of PBMCs from the stem cell graft donor, obtained from the stem cell graft. Receptor source: a human donor who donated a stem cell graft to a child with acute myeloid leukemia.

The chain links TRBV9 to TRBJ2-1; 9 positions agree with TRBD1. The V gene end was trimmed by 1 base and the J gene end by 8 bases; junction bases not matched to a gene: 13. The CDR3 contains 17 residues. CDR1 is SGDLS, CDR2 YYNGEE, per germline. For the CDR3, the DNA is TGTGCCAGCAGCGTACTCCCTCCGGGACAGGGCTTTGATGAGCAGTTCTTC. It yields the protein CASSVLPPGQGFDEQFF.

The chain is built from TRBV11-2 and TRBJ1-6, with D maybe TRBD1 (5 bases). CDR1 and CDR2 from the germline V gene are SGHAT and FQNNGV. The germline V and J ends were trimmed by 5 bases and 7 bases, with 9 bases remaining between them. The length of the CDR3 is 13 residues. Here the CDR3 DNA reads TGTGCCAGCAGCCCCAACAGGAATTCACCCCTCCACTTT. It translates to CASSPNRNSPLHF. Together with reference TRBV11-2 and TRBJ1-6, the CDR3 gives the full variable domain: EAGVAQSPRYKIIEKRQSVAFWCNPISGHATLYWYQQILGQGPKLLIQFQNNGVVDDSQLPKDRFSAERLKGVDSTLKIQPAKLEDSAVYLCASSPNRNSPLHFGNGTRLTVT.

This clonotype was observed a handful of times. This may stem from a read error, because a much larger clone lies one nucleotide away. The chain is built from TRBV5-5 and TRBJ1-5; D is unclear. Germline V CDR1 and CDR2: SGHKS, YYEKEE (reference sequence). The CDR3 sequence is 13 residues long. The germline V and J ends were trimmed by 0 bases and 3 bases, with 4 bases remaining between them. In nucleotides, the CDR3 is TGTGCCAGCAGCTTGGAACCCAATCAGCCCCAGCATTTT. Translation: CASSLEPNQPQHF. Variable domain in full (rest from reference TRBV5-5 and TRBJ1-5): DAGVTQSPTHLIKTRGQQVTLRCSPISGHKSVSWYQQVLGQGPQFIFQYYEKEERGRGNFPDRFSARQFPNYSSELNVNALLLGDSALYLCASSLEPNQPQHFGDGTRLSIL.

J is TRBJ2-7 and V is TRBV7-2; 9 bases are a match to TRBD1. From germline, CDR1 is SGHTA and CDR2 FQGNSA. CDR3 size: 13 residues. V was clipped by 5 bases and J by 6 bases; unmatched bases: 5. The CDR3 here is CASSAYRGLEQYV. CDR3 bases: TGTGCCAGCAGCGCCTACAGGGGGCTCGAGCAGTACGTC.

This clonotype was counted many times. The V gene is TRBV20-1, the J gene TRBJ2-3; maybe TRBD2 (5 bases). Germline V gene lookup returns CDR1 DFQATT and CDR2 SNEGSKA (reference sequence). This CDR3 is 15 amino acids long. The germline V and J ends were trimmed by 0 bases and 0 bases, with 10 bases remaining between them. The CDR3 region is CSARDRRDSTDTQYF. The CDR3 nucleotides are TGCAGTGCTAGAGATCGACGGGATAGCACAGATACGCAGTATTTT.

This chain uses TRBV7-2 with TRBJ2-7; D call uncertain. The CDR3 is 14 residues long. Between the trimmed V and J ends, which lost 2 bases and 2 bases, there was a span of 10 bases. The V gene's germline CDR1 is SGHTA and CDR2 FQGNSA. The CDR3, as DNA: TGTGCCAGCAGCTTACTTGTCGTTCCCTACGAGCAGTACTTC. This sequence encodes CASSLLVVPYEQYF.

J is TRBJ2-7 and V is TRBV5-6; no clear D. CDR1 and CDR2 from the germline V gene are SGHDT and YYEEEE. The length of the CDR3 is 13 residues. The germline V and J ends were trimmed by 3 bases and 1 base, with 8 bases remaining between them. This CDR3 reads CASSSPFSYEQYV. The CDR3 DNA reads as TGTGCCAGCAGCTCACCGTTTTCCTACGAGCAGTACGTC.

This clonotype was recorded many times. V gene TRBV7-2 combines with J gene TRBJ1-1, with 7 bases aligning to TRBD1. Germline loops: CDR1 SGHTA, CDR2 FQGNSA. J was trimmed by 5 bases and V by 1 base; bases with no gene match: 7. The CDR3 loop spans 15 amino acids. CDR3 sequence (DNA): TGTGCCAGCAGCTTAGATGGGACAGCTGAAACTGAAGCTTTCTTT. It translates to CASSLDGTAETEAFF. Full variable domain (remainder filled in from reference TRBV7-2 and TRBJ1-1): GAGVSQSPSNKVTEKGKDVELRCDPISGHTALYWYRQSLGQGLEFLIYFQGNSAPDKSGLPSDRFSAERTGGSVSTLTIQRTQQEDSAVYLCASSLDGTAETEAFFGQGTRLTVV.

There are many counts of this clonotype. As DNA, the CDR3 is TGCAGTGCTACGGGACAGGGAAGGCGCTACACCTTC. It yields the protein CSATGQGRRYTF. The chain employs TRBV20-1 and TRBJ1-2; 9 nucleotides align to TRBD1. The J segment lost 9 bases and the V segment lost 4 bases, leaving 6 bases of the junction unmatched. This CDR3 is 12 amino acids long. Germline V gene sequence: CDR1 DFQATT, CDR2 SNEGSKA (reference sequence).

The J gene is TRBJ2-6, the V gene TRBV7-2; no clear D. This CDR3 has 15 amino acids. Germline V gives CDR1 SGHTA, CDR2 FQGNSA. The germline V and J ends were trimmed by 3 bases and 0 bases, with 6 bases remaining between them. CDR3 sequence (DNA): TGTGCCAGCAGCTTTGACACCTCTGGGGCCAACGTCCTGACTTTC. It encodes CASSFDTSGANVLTF.

This clonotype was counted only a few times. The rearrangement joins TRBV6-2 or TRBV6-3 to TRBJ2-1, with D perhaps TRBD1 (5 bases). V was pared by 6 bases and J by 8 bases, with 17 bases between. Germline CDR1 MNHEY, CDR2 SVGEGT. This CDR3 has 14 residues. CDR3 protein: CASSYTSQGDEQFF. The DNA for the CDR3 is TGTGCCAGCAGCTATACCAGCCAGGGCGATGAGCAGTTCTTC.

This clonotype was counted a few times. The chain recombines TRBV5-5 with TRBJ1-2; D unclear. Germline-derived CDR1 and CDR2 are SGHKS and YYEKEE (reference sequence). The V and J ends lost 2 bases and 0 bases respectively, with 5 bases between them. The CDR3 covers 13 residues. CDR3 sequence (DNA): TGTGCCAGCAGCTTAGAAGCTAACTATGGCTACACCTTC. Translation: CASSLEANYGYTF. The full variable domain, its missing parts supplied by reference TRBV5-5 and TRBJ1-2, is DAGVTQSPTHLIKTRGQQVTLRCSPISGHKSVSWYQQVLGQGPQFIFQYYEKEERGRGNFPDRFSARQFPNYSSELNVNALLLGDSALYLCASSLEANYGYTFGSGTRLTVV.